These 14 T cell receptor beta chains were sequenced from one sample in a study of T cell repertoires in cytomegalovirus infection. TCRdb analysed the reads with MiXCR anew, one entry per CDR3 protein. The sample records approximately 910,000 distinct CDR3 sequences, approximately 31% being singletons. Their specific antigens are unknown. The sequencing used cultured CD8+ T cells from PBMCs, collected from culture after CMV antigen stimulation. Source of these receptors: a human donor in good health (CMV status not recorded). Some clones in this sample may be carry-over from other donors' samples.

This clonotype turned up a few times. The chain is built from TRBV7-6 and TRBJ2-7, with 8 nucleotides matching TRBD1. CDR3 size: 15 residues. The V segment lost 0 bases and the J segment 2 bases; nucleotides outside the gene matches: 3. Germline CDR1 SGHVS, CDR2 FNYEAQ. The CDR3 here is CASSLAPTGAYEQYV. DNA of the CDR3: TGTGCCAGCAGCTTAGCCCCGACAGGGGCCTACGAGCAGTACGTC.

The CDR3 region is CSARVPKKADNSPLHF. The CDR3 DNA is TGCAGTGCTAGAGTTCCTAAGAAAGCGGACAATTCACCCCTCCACTTT. The chain joins TRBV20-1 to TRBJ1-6; unclear D gene. This CDR3 has 16 amino acids. Trimming took off 1 base at V and 7 bases at J, with 17 bases between the two ends. The V gene's germline CDR1 is DFQATT and CDR2 SNEGSKA (reference sequence).

The CDR3 region has the DNA TGTGCCAGCAGTTTTTCCAGGGTGGATCAGCCCCAGCATTTT. Its protein is CASSFSRVDQPQHF. The chain couples TRBV27 to TRBJ1-5, with a tentative D call TRBD1 (5 bases). This CDR3 has 14 amino acids. Germline-derived CDR1 and CDR2 are MNHEY and SMNVEV (reference sequence). The V and J ends lost 3 bases and 5 bases respectively, with 11 bases between them.

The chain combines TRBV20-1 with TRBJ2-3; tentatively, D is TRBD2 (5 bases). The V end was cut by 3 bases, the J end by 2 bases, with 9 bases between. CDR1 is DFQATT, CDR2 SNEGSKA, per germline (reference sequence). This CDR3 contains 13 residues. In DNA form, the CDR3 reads TGCAGTGCTAGGGAGACTATCACAGATACGCAGTATTTT. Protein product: CSARETITDTQYF.

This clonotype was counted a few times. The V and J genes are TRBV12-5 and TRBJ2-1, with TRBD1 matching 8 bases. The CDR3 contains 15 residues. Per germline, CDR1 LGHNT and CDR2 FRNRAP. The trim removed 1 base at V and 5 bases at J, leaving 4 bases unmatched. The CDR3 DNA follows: TGTGCTAGTGGTTTGGCGGGACAGGCCGACAATGAGCAGTTCTTC. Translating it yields CASGLAGQADNEQFF.

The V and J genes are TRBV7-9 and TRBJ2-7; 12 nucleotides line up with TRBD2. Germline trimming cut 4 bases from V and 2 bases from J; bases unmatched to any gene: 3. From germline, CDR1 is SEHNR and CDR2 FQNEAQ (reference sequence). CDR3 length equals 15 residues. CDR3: CASSSRLAGAYEQYF. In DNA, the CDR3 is TGTGCCAGCAGCTCCCGACTAGCGGGGGCCTACGAGCAGTACTTC. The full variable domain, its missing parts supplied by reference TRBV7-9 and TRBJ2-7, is DTGVSQNPRHKITKRGQNVTFRCDPISEHNRLYWYRQTLGQGPEFLTYFQNEAQLEKSRLLSDRFSAERPKGSFSTLEIQRTEQGDSAMYLCASSSRLAGAYEQYFGPGTRLTVT.

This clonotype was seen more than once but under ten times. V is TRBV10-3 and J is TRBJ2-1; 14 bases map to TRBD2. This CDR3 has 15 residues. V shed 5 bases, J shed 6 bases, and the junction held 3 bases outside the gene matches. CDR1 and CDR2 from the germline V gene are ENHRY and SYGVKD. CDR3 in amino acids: CAISLTSGGANEQFF. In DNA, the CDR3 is TGTGCCATCAGTTTGACTAGCGGGGGGGCCAATGAGCAGTTCTTC.

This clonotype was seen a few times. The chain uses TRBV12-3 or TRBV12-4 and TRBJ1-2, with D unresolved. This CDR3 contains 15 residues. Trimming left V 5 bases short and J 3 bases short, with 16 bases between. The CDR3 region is CASSISKADYYGYTF. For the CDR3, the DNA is TGTGCCAGCAGTATCTCCAAAGCGGACTACTATGGCTACACCTTC.

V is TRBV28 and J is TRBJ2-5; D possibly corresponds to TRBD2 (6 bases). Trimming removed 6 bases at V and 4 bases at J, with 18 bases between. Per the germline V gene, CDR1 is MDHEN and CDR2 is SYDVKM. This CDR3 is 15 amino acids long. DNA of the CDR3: TGTGCCAGCAGCCCCATCCCTAGCGTGGCAGAGACCCAGTACTTC. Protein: CASSPIPSVAETQYF. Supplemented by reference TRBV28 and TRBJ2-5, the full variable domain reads DVKVTQSSRYLVKRTGEKVFLECVQDMDHENMFWYRQDPGLGLRLIYFSYDVKMKEKGDIPEGYSVSREKKERFSLILESASTNQTSMYLCASSPIPSVAETQYFGPGTRLLVL.

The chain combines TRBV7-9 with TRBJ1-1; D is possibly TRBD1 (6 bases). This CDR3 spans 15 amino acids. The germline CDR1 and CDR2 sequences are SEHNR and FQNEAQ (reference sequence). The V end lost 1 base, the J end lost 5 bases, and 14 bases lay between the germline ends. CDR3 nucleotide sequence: TGTGCCAGCAGCTTAGACGAGGGGGTGTGGACTGAAGCTTTCTTT. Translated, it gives CASSLDEGVWTEAFF.

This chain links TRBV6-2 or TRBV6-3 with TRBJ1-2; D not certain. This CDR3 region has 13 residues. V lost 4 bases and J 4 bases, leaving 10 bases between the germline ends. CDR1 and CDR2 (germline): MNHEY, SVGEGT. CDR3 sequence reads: CASSLTVPYGYTF. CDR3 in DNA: TGTGCCAGCAGTTTGACGGTCCCCTATGGCTACACCTTC.

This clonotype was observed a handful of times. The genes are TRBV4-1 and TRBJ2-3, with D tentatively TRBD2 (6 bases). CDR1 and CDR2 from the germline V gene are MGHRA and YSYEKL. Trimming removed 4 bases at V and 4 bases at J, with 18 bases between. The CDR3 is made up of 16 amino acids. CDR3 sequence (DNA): TGCGCCAGCAGCCTCGGGGGTAGCTCAGGCCCAGATACGCAGTATTTT. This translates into CASSLGGSSGPDTQYF.

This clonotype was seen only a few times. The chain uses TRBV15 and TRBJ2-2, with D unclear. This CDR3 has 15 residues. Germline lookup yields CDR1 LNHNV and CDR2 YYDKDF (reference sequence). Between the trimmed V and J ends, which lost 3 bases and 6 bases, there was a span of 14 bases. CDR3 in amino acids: CATSRGPGQAGELFF. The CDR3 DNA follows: TGTGCCACCAGCAGGGGTCCTGGGCAGGCCGGGGAGCTGTTTTTT.

The CDR3 loop reads CATSHPRGTGRNVLTF. Written as DNA, the CDR3 is TGTGCCACCAGTCACCCAAGAGGGACAGGTCGCAACGTCCTGACTTTC. This sequence joins TRBV24-1 and TRBJ2-6; 8 bases fit TRBD1. The germline V gene encodes CDR1 KGHDR and CDR2 SFDVKD. V lost 6 bases and J lost 9; bases outside the gene matches: 12. The CDR3 covers 16 residues.